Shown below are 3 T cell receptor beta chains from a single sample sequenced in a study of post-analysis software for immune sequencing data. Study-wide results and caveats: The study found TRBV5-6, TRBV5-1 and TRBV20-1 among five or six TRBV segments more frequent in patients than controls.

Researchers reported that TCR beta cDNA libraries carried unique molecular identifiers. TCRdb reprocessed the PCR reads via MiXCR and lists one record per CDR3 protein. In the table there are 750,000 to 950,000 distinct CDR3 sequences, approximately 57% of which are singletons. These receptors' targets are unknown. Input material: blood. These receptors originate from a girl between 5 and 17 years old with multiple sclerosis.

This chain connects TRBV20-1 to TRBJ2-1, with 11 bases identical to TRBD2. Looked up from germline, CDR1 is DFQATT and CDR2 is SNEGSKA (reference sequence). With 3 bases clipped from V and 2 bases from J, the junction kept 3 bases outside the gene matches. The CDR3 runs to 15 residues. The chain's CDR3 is CSASIAGGAYNEQFF. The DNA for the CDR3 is TGCAGTGCTAGCATAGCGGGGGGGGCCTACAATGAGCAGTTCTTC.

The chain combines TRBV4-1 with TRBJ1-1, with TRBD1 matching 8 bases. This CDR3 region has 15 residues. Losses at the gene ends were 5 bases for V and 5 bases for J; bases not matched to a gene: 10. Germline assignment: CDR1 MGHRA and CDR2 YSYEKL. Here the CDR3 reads CASSARGLFPTEAFF. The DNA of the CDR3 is TGCGCCAGCAGCGCCAGGGGGCTCTTCCCAACTGAAGCTTTCTTT.

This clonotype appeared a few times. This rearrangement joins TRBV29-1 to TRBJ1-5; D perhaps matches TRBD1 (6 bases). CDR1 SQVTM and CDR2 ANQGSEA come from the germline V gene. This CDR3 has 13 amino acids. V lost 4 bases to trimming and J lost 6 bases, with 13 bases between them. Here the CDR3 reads CSVAPGVLQPQHF. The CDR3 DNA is TGCAGCGTTGCACCAGGGGTTCTTCAGCCCCAGCATTTT.